A selection of T cell receptor beta chains follows, all from one sample in a study of PD-L1 blockade in urothelial cancer. The repertoire was sequenced with immunoSEQ multiplex PCR; TCRdb's copy has only in-frame clones and lacks some. The table records over 15,000 clones, around nine tenths of them present only once. Sequenced material: PBMCs, taken around atezolizumab (anti-PD-L1) treatment. The receptor set was obtained from a man aged 70 or older with urothelial cancer. The CDR3 runs from the conserved cysteine through the conserved F or W. Each record gives: clone size, D gene, V gene, J gene, CDR3 DNA, CDR3 protein. The D gene is left open where the match is weak. Part of the rows lack a size; the others show once, few, many or a class for expanded clones.

>once|TRBD2|TRBV19|TRBJ2-1
TGTGCCAGTAGTATAGTGATAGCGGGGTATATTAATGAGCAGTTCTTC
CASSIVIAGYINEQFF
>NA|TRBD2|TRBV11-2|TRBJ2-2
TGTGCCAGCAGGATAGCGGGGGGAACCGGGGAGCTGTTTTTT
CASRIAGGTGELFF
>few|TRBD1|TRBV28|TRBJ1-5
TGTGCCAGCAGTTTCCCCGGACAGGGGAACCAGCCCCAGCATTTT
CASSFPGQGNQPQHF
>NA|NA|TRBV6-1|TRBJ1-1
TGTGCCAGCAGTGAGACCGGGACTTTAATGAACACTGAAGCTTTCTTT
CASSETGTLMNTEAFF
>NA|NA|TRBV15|TRBJ2-5
TGTGCCACCGAAGTCCAGGGATCGGGGACCCAGTACTTC
CATEVQGSGTQYF
>NA|NA|TRBV27|TRBJ2-5
TGTGCCAGCAGACCCTCGTGGGGGAGGGAGACCCAGTACTTC
CASRPSWGRETQYF
>NA|NA|TRBV19|TRBJ2-7
TGTGCCAGTAGTATGTCCGGCGAGCAGTACTTC
CASSMSGEQYF
>few|TRBD1|TRBV4-2|TRBJ1-2
TGTGCCAGCAGCCAAGACCAGGGGACAGGGGGAAACTATGGCTACACCTTC
CASSQDQGTGGNYGYTF
>once|TRBD1|TRBV5-6|TRBJ1-2
TGTGCCAGCAGCTCGACAGGGGACTATGGCTACACCTTC
CASSSTGDYGYTF
>NA|NA|TRBV27|TRBJ2-2
TGTGCCAGCACACTAATTGGCGGGGAGGTCACCGGGGAGCTGTTTTTT
CASTLIGGEVTGELFF
>NA|TRBD1|TRBV5-5|TRBJ2-7
TGTGCCAGCAGCCTCGGCGGGACAGGGGCTCGGGAGCAGTACTTC
CASSLGGTGAREQYF
>NA|NA|TRBV5-1|TRBJ2-2
TGCGCCAGCAGCTTAACGGGTACGAACACCGGGGAGCTGTTTTTT
CASSLTGTNTGELFF
>NA|TRBD1|TRBV9|TRBJ2-7
TGTGCCAGCAGCGGAGGACAGGTCACCTACGAGCAGTACTTC
CASSGGQVTYEQYF
>NA|TRBD1|TRBV7-2|TRBJ2-2
TGTGCCAGCAGTTGGCGGACAGGGAACACCGGGGAGCTGTTTTTT
CASSWRTGNTGELFF
>NA|NA|TRBV4-1|TRBJ1-3
TGCGCCAGCAGCCAAGGTAAAGGGGTTCCTGGAAACACCATATATTTT
CASSQGKGVPGNTIYF
>NA|NA|TRBV19|TRBJ2-2
TGTGCCAGTAGCAAAAGCCCAGGGGAACTCAACACCGGGGAGCTGTTTTTT
CASSKSPGELNTGELFF
>NA|TRBD2|TRBV6-4|TRBJ2-1
TGTGCCAGCAGTGACGGGCGGGGGGGCGATGAGCAGTTCTTC
CASSDGRGGDEQFF
>NA|NA|TRBV19|TRBJ1-5
TGTGCCAGTAGTAGGGGCAGGACTAGCAATCAGCCCCAGCATTTT
CASSRGRTSNQPQHF
>NA|NA|TRBV21-1|TRBJ2-3
TGTGCCAGCAGCAAAGCCGAGACTAGCGGGGGGTTAACAGATACGCAGTATTTT
CASSKAETSGGLTDTQYF
>NA|NA|TRBV10-2|TRBJ1-5
TGCGCCACCAGGAGCGAGGGGGGGGGCAATCAGCCCCAGCATTTT
CATRSEGGGNQPQHF
>once|TRBD1|TRBV18|TRBJ1-1
TGTGCCAGCTCAGAGACAGGGGTGAACACTGAAGCTTTCTTT
CASSETGVNTEAFF
>NA|NA|TRBV5-1|TRBJ1-6
TGCGCCAGCAGCTGGGGGCAGAGCTCCTATAATTCACCCCTCCACTTT
CASSWGQSSYNSPLHF
>NA|NA|TRBV5-1|TRBJ2-3
TGCGCCAGCAGACCGGATTGGAGCATTGGGGCTTATACGCAGTATTTT
CASRPDWSIGAYTQYF
>NA|TRBD1|TRBV2|TRBJ2-3
TGTGCCAGCAGTGGGGGACAGGGTAGGACAGATACGCAGTATTTT
CASSGGQGRTDTQYF
>NA|NA|TRBV25-1|TRBJ1-3
TGTGCCAGCAGTGATCCCCAGGGGCCCCTTAGCACCATATATTTT
CASSDPQGPLSTIYF
>NA|TRBD1|TRBV5-5|TRBJ2-5
TGTGCCAGCAGCGGGGACAGGTGGGAGACCCAGTACTTC
CASSGDRWETQYF
>NA|TRBD1|TRBV30|TRBJ2-3
TGTGCCTCGGCGACAGGGTCGTTGACAGATACGCAGTATTTT
CASATGSLTDTQYF
>NA|NA|TRBV7-8|TRBJ1-6
TGTGCCAGCAGCTCGGCGGGGGGGACGTCGCCCCTCCACTTT
CASSSAGGTSPLHF
>NA|TRBD1|TRBV5-1|TRBJ2-7
TGCGCCAGTAGCTCTGGACAGGGTTCATTCTACGAGCAGTACTTC
CASSSGQGSFYEQYF
>NA|NA|TRBV19|TRBJ1-2
TGTGCCAGTAGTTATCCCCGGAGGGGCTACACCTTC
CASSYPRRGYTF
>few|NA|TRBV7-6|TRBJ1-3
TGTGCCAGCAGCCCGATCCCGGGAGACTCTGGAAACACCATATATTTT
CASSPIPGDSGNTIYF
>NA|NA|TRBV4-2|TRBJ1-3
TGTGCCAGCAGCCAAGAAGCGCGGTCAAGCTCTGGAAACACCATATATTTT
CASSQEARSSSGNTIYF